Given below is one TCR beta chain in context. Its matching antigen is unknown. Regarding treatment: roughly 18 received Ad26.COV2.S at low or high dose, single or two shots; a few received placebo; per-sample allocation not given. Collection of the samples took place on day 63 after the first injection of vaccine or placebo. The table came from immunoSEQ multiplex PCR; TCRdb's copy has only in-frame clones and leaves some out. This repertoire shows about 680,000 clones, 89% found once; its top ten account for around 1.5%. This sample was included in a study of Ad26.COV2.S vaccination and SARS-CoV-2 variants. Study details: In the study, Ad26.COV2.S was injected intramuscularly once, or twice 56 days apart. Whole-study findings and limits: With respect to non-spike TCR breadth, vaccine and placebo recipients were similar.

Per germline, CDR1 MNHEY and CDR2 SVGEGT. This CDR3 is built from 15 residues. V was cut by 0 bases and J by 1 base, with 9 bases left in between. The material sequenced was peripheral blood, taken in a trial of Ad26.COV2.S vaccine versus placebo. This chain uses TRBV6-2 or TRBV6-3 with TRBJ1-1, with D possibly being TRBD1 (6 bases). This clonotype originated in a person aged 18-65 years who received the Ad26.COV2.S COVID-19 vaccine or a placebo. The CDR3 sequence is CASSYSTGWNTEAFF. In DNA form, the CDR3 reads TGTGCCAGCAGTTACTCGACAGGCTGGAACACTGAAGCTTTCTTT.